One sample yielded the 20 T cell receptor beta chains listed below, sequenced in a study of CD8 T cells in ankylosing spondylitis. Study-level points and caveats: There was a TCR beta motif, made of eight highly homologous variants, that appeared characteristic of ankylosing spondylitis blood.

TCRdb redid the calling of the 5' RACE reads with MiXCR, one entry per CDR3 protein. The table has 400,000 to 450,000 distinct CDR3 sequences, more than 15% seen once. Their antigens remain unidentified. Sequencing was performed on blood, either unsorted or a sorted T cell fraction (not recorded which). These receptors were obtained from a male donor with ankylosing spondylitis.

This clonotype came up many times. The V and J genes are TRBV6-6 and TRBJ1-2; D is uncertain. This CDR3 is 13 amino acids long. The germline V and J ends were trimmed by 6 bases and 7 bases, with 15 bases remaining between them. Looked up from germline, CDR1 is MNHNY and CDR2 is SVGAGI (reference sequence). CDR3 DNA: TGTGCCAGCAGCCGAGACACGGAGGGTGGCTACACCTTC. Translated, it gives CASSRDTEGGYTF.

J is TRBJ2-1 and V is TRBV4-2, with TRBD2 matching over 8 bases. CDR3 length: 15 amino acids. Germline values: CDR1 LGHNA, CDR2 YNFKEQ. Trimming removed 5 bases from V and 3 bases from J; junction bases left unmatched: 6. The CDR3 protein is CASSEASGGYNEQFF. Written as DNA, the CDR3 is TGTGCCAGCAGCGAGGCCAGCGGGGGCTACAATGAGCAGTTCTTC.

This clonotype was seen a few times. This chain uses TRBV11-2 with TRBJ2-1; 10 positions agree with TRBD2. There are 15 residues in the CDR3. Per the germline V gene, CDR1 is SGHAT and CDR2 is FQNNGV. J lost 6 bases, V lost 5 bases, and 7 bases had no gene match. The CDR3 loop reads CASSPGTSEVNEQFF. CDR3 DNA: TGTGCCAGCAGCCCCGGGACTAGCGAGGTCAATGAGCAGTTCTTC. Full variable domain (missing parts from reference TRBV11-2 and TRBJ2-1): EAGVAQSPRYKIIEKRQSVAFWCNPISGHATLYWYQQILGQGPKLLIQFQNNGVVDDSQLPKDRFSAERLKGVDSTLKIQPAKLEDSAVYLCASSPGTSEVNEQFFGPGTRLTVL.

The CDR3 is CASSLEGQGSYGYTF. The CDR3 DNA reads TGTGCCAGCAGTTTAGAGGGACAGGGAAGCTATGGCTACACCTTC. The V call is TRBV28, the J call TRBJ1-2; 9 nucleotides align to TRBD1. The CDR3 extends over 15 amino acids. V lost 2 bases and J lost 4; bases outside the gene matches: 5. CDR1 is MDHEN and CDR2 is SYDVKM in the germline V gene.

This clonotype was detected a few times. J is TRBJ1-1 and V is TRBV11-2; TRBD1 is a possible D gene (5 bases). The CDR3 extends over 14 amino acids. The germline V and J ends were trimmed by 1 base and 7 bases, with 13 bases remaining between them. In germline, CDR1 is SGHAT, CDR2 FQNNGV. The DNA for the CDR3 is TGTGCCAGCAGCTTAGCAGCAGGGAACCGTGAAGCTTTCTTT. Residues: CASSLAAGNREAFF. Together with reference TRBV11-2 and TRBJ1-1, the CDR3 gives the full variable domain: EAGVAQSPRYKIIEKRQSVAFWCNPISGHATLYWYQQILGQGPKLLIQFQNNGVVDDSQLPKDRFSAERLKGVDSTLKIQPAKLEDSAVYLCASSLAAGNREAFFGQGTRLTVV.

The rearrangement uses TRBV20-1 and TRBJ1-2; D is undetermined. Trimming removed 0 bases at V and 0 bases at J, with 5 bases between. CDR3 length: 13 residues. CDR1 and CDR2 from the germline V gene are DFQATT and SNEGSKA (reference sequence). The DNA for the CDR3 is TGCAGTGCTAGAGAGTTCGCTAACTATGGCTACACCTTC. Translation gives CSAREFANYGYTF.

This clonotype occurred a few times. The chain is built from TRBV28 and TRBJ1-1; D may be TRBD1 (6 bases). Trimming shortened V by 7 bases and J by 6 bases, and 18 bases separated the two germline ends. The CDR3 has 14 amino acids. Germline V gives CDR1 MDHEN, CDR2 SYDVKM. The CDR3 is CASKRDTLGSEAFF. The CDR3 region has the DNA TGTGCCAGCAAACGGGACACCCTAGGCTCTGAAGCTTTCTTT.

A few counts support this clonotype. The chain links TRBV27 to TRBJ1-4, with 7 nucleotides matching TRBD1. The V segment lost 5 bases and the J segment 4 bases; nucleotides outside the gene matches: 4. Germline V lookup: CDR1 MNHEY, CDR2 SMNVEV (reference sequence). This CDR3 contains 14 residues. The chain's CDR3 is CASSPQGNNEKLFF. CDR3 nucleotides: TGTGCCAGCAGTCCACAGGGGAATAATGAAAAACTGTTTTTT.

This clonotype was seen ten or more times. Here the CDR3 reads CASSRQGRNEQFF. In nucleotides, the CDR3 is TGTGCCAGCAGTAGACAGGGGCGGAATGAGCAGTTCTTC. This chain uses TRBV6-1 with TRBJ2-1, with TRBD1 matching 8 bases. The CDR3 extends over 13 amino acids. J lost 7 bases, V lost 5 bases, and 4 bases had no gene match. Germline V lookup: CDR1 MNHNS, CDR2 SASEGT.

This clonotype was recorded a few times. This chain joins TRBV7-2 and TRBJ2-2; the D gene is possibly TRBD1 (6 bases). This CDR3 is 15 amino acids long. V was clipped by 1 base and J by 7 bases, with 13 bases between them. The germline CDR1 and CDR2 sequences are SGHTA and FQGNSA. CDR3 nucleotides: TGTGCCAGCAGCTTAGTTGCGTACAGGGACGGGGAGCTGTTTTTT. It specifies CASSLVAYRDGELFF.

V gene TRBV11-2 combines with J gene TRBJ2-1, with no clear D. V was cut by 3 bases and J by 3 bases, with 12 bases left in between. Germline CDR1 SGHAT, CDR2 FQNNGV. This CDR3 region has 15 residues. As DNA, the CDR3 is TGTGCCAGCAGCTTTGGCGCGAGAGACTACAATGAGCAGTTCTTC. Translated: CASSFGARDYNEQFF.

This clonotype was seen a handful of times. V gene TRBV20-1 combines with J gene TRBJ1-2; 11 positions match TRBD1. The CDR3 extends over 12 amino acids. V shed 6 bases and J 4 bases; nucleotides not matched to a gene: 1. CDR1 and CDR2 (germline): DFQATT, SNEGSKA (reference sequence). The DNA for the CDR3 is TGCAGTGCGGGACAGGGGGGCTATGGCTACACCTTC. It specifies CSAGQGGYGYTF.

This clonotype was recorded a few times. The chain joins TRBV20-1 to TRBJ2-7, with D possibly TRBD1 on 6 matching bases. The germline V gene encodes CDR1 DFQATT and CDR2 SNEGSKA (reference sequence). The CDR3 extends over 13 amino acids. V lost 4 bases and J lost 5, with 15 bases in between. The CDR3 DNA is TGCAGTGCTAACCGGAACCCAGGGGACGAGCAGTACTTC. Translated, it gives CSANRNPGDEQYF.

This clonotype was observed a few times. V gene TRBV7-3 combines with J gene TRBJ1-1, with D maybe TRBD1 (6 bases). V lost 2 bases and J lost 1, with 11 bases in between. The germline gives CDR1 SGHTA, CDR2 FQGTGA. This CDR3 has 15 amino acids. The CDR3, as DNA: TGTGCCAGCAGCTTAGGGTCGACAGGGAACACTGAAGCTTTCTTT. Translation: CASSLGSTGNTEAFF.

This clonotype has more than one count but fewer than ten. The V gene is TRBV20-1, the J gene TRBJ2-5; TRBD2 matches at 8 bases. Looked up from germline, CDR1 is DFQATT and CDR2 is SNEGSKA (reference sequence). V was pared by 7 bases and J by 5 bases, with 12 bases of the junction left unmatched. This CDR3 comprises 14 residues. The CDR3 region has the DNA TGCAGTGTCGGACCCCTTAGCGGGGCGGAGACCCAGTACTTC. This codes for CSVGPLSGAETQYF.

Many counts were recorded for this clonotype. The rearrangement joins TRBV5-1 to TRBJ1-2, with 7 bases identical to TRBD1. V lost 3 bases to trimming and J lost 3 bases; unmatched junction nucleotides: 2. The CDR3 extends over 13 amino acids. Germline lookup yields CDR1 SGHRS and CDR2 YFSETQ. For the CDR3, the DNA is TGCGCCAGCAGCTCTACAGGGGACTATGGCTACACCTTC. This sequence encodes CASSSTGDYGYTF.

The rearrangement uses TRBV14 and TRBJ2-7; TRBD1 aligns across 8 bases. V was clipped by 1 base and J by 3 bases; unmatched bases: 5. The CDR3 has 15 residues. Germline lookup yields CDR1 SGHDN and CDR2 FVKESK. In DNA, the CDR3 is TGTGCCAGCAGCCAAGCCGGGACAGGAATCTACGAGCAGTACTTC. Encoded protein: CASSQAGTGIYEQYF.

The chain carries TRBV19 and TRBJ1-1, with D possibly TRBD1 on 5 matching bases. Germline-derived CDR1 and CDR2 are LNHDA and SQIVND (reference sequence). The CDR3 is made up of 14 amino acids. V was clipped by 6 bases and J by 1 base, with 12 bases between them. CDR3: CASRLSGGNTEAFF. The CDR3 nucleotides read TGTGCCAGTAGACTTAGCGGGGGGAACACTGAAGCTTTCTTT.

The CDR3 sequence: CASKPIQGNTEAFF. DNA for the CDR3: TGTGCCAGCAAGCCCATACAGGGGAACACTGAAGCTTTCTTT. This sequence joins TRBV6-2 or TRBV6-3 and TRBJ1-1, with D perhaps matching TRBD1 (6 bases). CDR3 length equals 14 residues. V was shortened by 7 bases and J by 1 base, with 13 bases between the two germline ends. Looked up from germline, CDR1 is MNHEY and CDR2 is SVGEGT.

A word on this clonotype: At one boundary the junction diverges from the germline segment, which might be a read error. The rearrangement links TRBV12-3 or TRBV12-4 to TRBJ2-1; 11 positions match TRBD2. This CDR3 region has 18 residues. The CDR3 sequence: CTSSLEGSSGGTYNEQFF. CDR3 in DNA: TGTACCAGCAGTTTAGAAGGATCTAGCGGGGGGACCTACAATGAGCAGTTCTTC.